Sequencing of this T cell receptor (beta chain) was carried out in a study of tumor and adjacent non-tumor tissue in lung cancer. Study in general: The cohort had 12 adenocarcinoma, 2 squamous cell and 1 small cell patients. Each sample yielded roughly 4 million productive TCRbeta reads on average.

CDR1 is WSHSY, CDR2 SAAADI, per germline. This CDR3 is built from 13 residues. V gave up 10 bases and J gave up 4 bases, with 17 bases separating them. The template was RNA from unsorted bulk tissue. More than 3 cm separated this lung sample from the edge of the tumor. Chemotherapy-naive patients with new lung cancer underwent thoracic surgery in China, August–late 2014. A modified ARM-PCR protocol with three rounds of nested PCR amplified TCRbeta. MiXCR, run by TCRdb on the multiplex PCR reads, gives a single entry per CDR3 protein. The sample has approximately 77,000 distinct CDR3 sequences; 80% to 90% are singletons.

This sequence was found in a man aged 55 to 69 with non-small cell lung cancer. The chain joins TRBV10-2 to TRBJ2-7; D unresolved. Sequencing was performed on distant non-tumor lung tissue. CDR3 loop: CAKSGRQAYEQYF. The DNA of the CDR3 is TGCGCCAAGAGTGGCAGGCAAGCGTACGAGCAGTACTTC.